These 17 T cell receptor beta chains were sequenced from one sample in a study of beta chain features in type 1 diabetes. The investigators reverse transcribed all of the isolated RNA, so they sequenced expressed TCRB transcripts. Assay: immunoSEQ multiplex PCR; the TCRdb copy retains only in-frame clones and omits some. The sample carries 160,000 or so clones, around 9% recorded once. The antigens of these receptors remain unknown. Study-wide findings and caveats: Researchers report that Type 1 diabetes patients had moderately but significantly shorter TCRB CDR3s across all four CD4+ subsets.

Sequenced: central memory CD4+ T cells from blood. The receptors here all came from a young woman with type 1 diabetes.

The V gene is TRBV5-1, the J gene TRBJ2-1; weak D call: TRBD1 (6 bases). Germline lookup yields CDR1 SGHRS and CDR2 YFSETQ. The CDR3 covers 13 residues. Trimming took off 0 bases at V and 10 bases at J, with 11 bases between the two ends. In nucleotides, the CDR3 is TGCGCCAGCAGCTTGGTCCAGGGGACAGAGCAGTTCTTC. Encoded protein: CASSLVQGTEQFF.

This chain connects TRBV7-9 to TRBJ2-1; 12 bases line up with TRBD2. J gave up 7 bases and V 4 bases, and 14 bases lay outside the gene matches. The length of the CDR3 is 18 residues. The germline CDR1 and CDR2 sequences are SEHNR and FQNEAQ (reference sequence). CDR3 sequence: CASSWESWTSGMYNEQFF. Here the CDR3 DNA reads TGTGCCAGCAGCTGGGAATCCTGGACTAGCGGGATGTATAATGAGCAGTTCTTC.

This clone was seen once. CDR3 sequence: CASNLLTSNTEAFF. The CDR3, as DNA: TGTGCCAGCAATTTATTAACATCAAACACTGAAGCTTTCTTT. The rearrangement links TRBV6-1 to TRBJ1-1; D gene ambiguous. Germline V lookup: CDR1 MNHNS, CDR2 SASEGT. Trimming shortened V by 7 bases and J by 2 bases, and 14 bases separated the two germline ends. The CDR3 contains 14 residues.

V is TRBV5-1 and J is TRBJ2-7, with a tentative D call TRBD1 (5 bases). CDR1 and CDR2 (germline): SGHRS, YFSETQ. The CDR3 is 13 residues long. V was shortened by 2 bases and J by 3 bases, with 9 bases between the two germline ends. The chain's CDR3 is CASSLQGVYEQYF. CDR3 in DNA: TGCGCCAGCAGCTTACAAGGGGTCTACGAGCAGTACTTC.

This chain uses TRBV7-9 with TRBJ2-7; a possible D gene is TRBD1 (6 bases). Germline assignment: CDR1 SEHNR and CDR2 FQNEAQ (reference sequence). V lost 1 base to trimming and J lost 5 bases, with 15 bases between them. The CDR3 is 15 amino acids. CDR3: CASSLGPQGLDEQYF. In DNA form, the CDR3 reads TGTGCCAGCAGCTTAGGGCCACAGGGTTTAGACGAGCAGTACTTC.

The chain combines TRBV27 with TRBJ1-1; 12 nucleotides align to TRBD1. The germline CDR1 and CDR2 sequences are MNHEY and SMNVEV (reference sequence). This CDR3 is built from 15 residues. V trimming: 5 bases; J trimming: 5 bases; junction bases outside the gene matches: 6. The chain's CDR3 is CASSAPGQGATEAFF. The CDR3 nucleotides read TGTGCCAGCAGTGCTCCGGGACAGGGGGCTACTGAAGCTTTCTTT.

This clone was seen only a few times. This chain uses TRBV5-4 with TRBJ2-1; tentative D call: TRBD2 (5 bases). The V gene's germline CDR1 is SGHNT and CDR2 YYREEE (reference sequence). The ends were cut back, 1 base at V and 10 bases at J, with 18 bases in the middle. The CDR3 totals 15 residues. In DNA form, the CDR3 reads TGTGCCAGCAGCTTGCCGGGGAGACAAGGTATGGAGCAGTTCTTC. Residues: CASSLPGRQGMEQFF.

The V and J genes are TRBV30 and TRBJ1-4; D gene ambiguous. Trimming shortened V by 3 bases and J by 0 bases, and 8 bases separated the two germline ends. From germline, CDR1 is GTSNPN and CDR2 SVGIG (reference sequence). CDR3 length equals 14 residues. Written as DNA, the CDR3 is TGTGCCTGGAGACCGGGGTCAACTAATGAAAAACTGTTTTTT. This sequence encodes CAWRPGSTNEKLFF.

This clone was picked up a small number of times. The CDR3 coding sequence is TGCGCCAGCAGCTTCGGCAGGGGGTTGTTCTTC. Translating gives CASSFGRGLFF. This sequence joins TRBV5-1 and TRBJ2-1; 7 nucleotides agree with TRBD1. In germline, CDR1 is SGHRS, CDR2 YFSETQ. V trimming: 2 bases; J trimming: 15 bases; junction bases outside the gene matches: 5. This CDR3 contains 11 residues.

The chain links TRBV6-4 to TRBJ1-2; 7 bases align to TRBD1. In germline, CDR1 is MRHNA, CDR2 SNTAGT. The CDR3 consists of 12 residues. Trimming cost V 4 bases and J 10 bases; bases outside gene matches: 6. CDR3 protein: CASSGGQMAYTF. The DNA of the CDR3 is TGTGCCAGCAGTGGGGGACAGATGGCCTACACCTTC.

This clone occurred a few times. The chain employs TRBV18 and TRBJ2-5, with D unresolved. The V gene's germline CDR1 is KGHSH and CDR2 LQKENI. CDR3 length equals 12 residues. V lost 5 bases to trimming and J lost 5 bases, with 9 bases between them. CDR3 sequence: CASSDSSETQYF. CDR3 sequence (DNA): TGTGCCAGCTCAGACTCCTCGGAGACCCAGTACTTC.

The J gene is TRBJ2-1, the V gene TRBV28; 8 nucleotides line up with TRBD2. CDR3 length: 14 residues. V shed 6 bases, J shed 2 bases, and the junction held 3 bases outside the gene matches. Per the germline V gene, CDR1 is MDHEN and CDR2 is SYDVKM. The CDR3 spells CASRLAGTYNEQFF. The CDR3 DNA sequence: TGTGCCAGCAGATTAGCGGGAACCTACAATGAGCAGTTCTTC.

The table lists this clone with a few counts. The rearrangement links TRBV6-1 to TRBJ2-7; D is possibly TRBD2 (5 bases). The length of the CDR3 is 15 residues. V was clipped by 2 bases and J by 2 bases, with 13 bases between them. Germline V gene lookup returns CDR1 MNHNS and CDR2 SASEGT. The CDR3 region has the DNA TGTGCCAGCAGTGAACGGGGAAGCAGCCCCTACGAGCAGTACTTC. Its translation: CASSERGSSPYEQYF.

The CDR3 region has the DNA TGTGCCGGGGGGGGACAGGATCACTATGGCTACACCTTC. This gives the protein CAGGGQDHYGYTF. The chain couples TRBV2 to TRBJ1-2; 8 bases match TRBD1. Germline CDR1 is SNHLY and CDR2 is FYNNEI. This CDR3 spans 13 amino acids. V shed 11 bases and J 3 bases; nucleotides not matched to a gene: 8.

The V gene is TRBV9, the J gene TRBJ2-6; 11 bases map to TRBD2. V shed 3 bases, J shed 2 bases, and the junction held 1 base outside the gene matches. The CDR3 totals 16 residues. Germline-derived CDR1 and CDR2 are SGDLS and YYNGEE. DNA for the CDR3: TGTGCCAGCAGCGAGGGACTAGCGGCTGGGGCCAACGTCCTGACTTTC. Translation gives CASSEGLAAGANVLTF.

J is TRBJ1-2 and V is TRBV18; TRBD1 might be the D (6 bases). The V gene's germline CDR1 is KGHSH and CDR2 LQKENI. The CDR3 consists of 13 residues. Trimming took off 6 bases at V and 8 bases at J, with 16 bases between the two ends. Written as DNA, the CDR3 is TGTGCCAGCTCCCGCACAGGGAACGACGGCTACACCTTC. Protein sequence: CASSRTGNDGYTF.

This clone was found a few times. This chain links TRBV5-4 with TRBJ1-2, with 9 bases matching TRBD1. The CDR3 has 13 residues. Germline assignment: CDR1 SGHNT and CDR2 YYREEE (reference sequence). With 5 bases clipped from V and 8 bases from J, the junction kept 7 bases outside the gene matches. CDR3 DNA: TGTGCCAGCAGTAACGACAGGGGGAGAGGCTACACCTTC. Its protein product is CASSNDRGRGYTF.